This T cell receptor beta chain appears in the sequencing data of a study of T cells after posttransplantation cyclophosphamide. General study findings and limits: Recipient CMV seropositivity and CMV reactivation strongly tracked TRB clonality. TRB overlap between skin or GI tissue T cells and blood was limited.

Germline CDR1 PRHDT, CDR2 FYEKMQ (reference sequence). The V and J ends lost 1 base and 4 bases respectively, with 11 bases between them. This CDR3 is 14 amino acids long. Methotrexate plus calcineurin inhibitor accompanied controls' myeloablative marrow transplants; sampling was 1 year later. In regard to this clone: The antigen remains unidentified.

The data were produced by immunoSEQ multiplex PCR, yet TCRdb's version contains in-frame clones alone and is incomplete. The data hold about 22,000 clones, with roughly 90% observed a single time. Sequences were derived from PBMCs, sampled after an allogeneic stem cell transplant with a calcineurin inhibitor and methotrexate. This chain uses TRBV13 with TRBJ2-7; a weak D match, TRBD1 (6 bases). The sequence was obtained from a female patient aged 50-59 years who received an allogeneic stem cell transplant from an unrelated donor, was CMV-positive, and had chronic GVHD only. Some T cells may originate from the graft donor. The DNA for the CDR3 is TGTGCCAGCAGCTTAGACAGGGAAGGGTACGAGCAGTACTTC. Translation: CASSLDREGYEQYF.